The sequence of this T cell receptor (beta chain) was determined in a study of blood T cell repertoires in COVID-19. Study overall: There were acute and convalescent COVID-19 samples, and they came from the United States, Italy and Spain. The analysed material was cDNA or gDNA that came from T cells, B-cell-depleted T cells, or PBMCs.

This CDR3 region has 15 residues. Germline V gene lookup returns CDR1 SGHNT and CDR2 YENEEA. V was cut by 3 bases and J by 4 bases, with 13 bases left in between. Per the authors' pipeline: The assay estimated nucleated cells by amplifying reference gene primers. The table came from immunoSEQ multiplex PCR; TCRdb's copy has only in-frame clones and leaves some out. V and J calls and clone size are as listed in that table; D and trimming were resolved from the DNA. Of some 150,000 clones listed, 88% were seen once; the top ten hold less than 2%. The TCR comes from a woman aged 60-70 years with acute or convalescent COVID-19. The chain recombines TRBV11-3 with TRBJ2-1; no firm D call. The sequencing input was peripheral blood. The CDR3 coding sequence is TGTGCCAGCAGCTTGCAGACTGTTGGGTACAATGAGCAGTTCTTC. Protein product: CASSLQTVGYNEQFF.